A selection of T cell receptor beta chains follows, all from one sample in a study of T cell responses to AZD1222 COVID-19 vaccine. Assay used: immunoSEQ multiplex PCR; TCRdb lists only in-frame clones, some missing. The data show fewer than 150,000 clones, approximately 85% seen once. The starting material was peripheral blood, obtained on day 0 of AZD1222 vaccination. The receptors derive from an adult in good health. Both conserved end residues are trimmed from each CDR3.

>TRBJ1-1|TRBV14
ASSRRTGMNTEAF
>TRBJ1-2|TRBV30
AWRVRLDYGYT
>TRBJ2-1|TRBV2
ASSIRNEQF
>TRBJ1-6|TRBV19
ASRGSRTGPSSYNSPLH
>TRBJ1-2|TRBV5-1
ASSVQGRRDSGGYT
>TRBJ1-5|TRBV28
ASSLEDNLPQH
>TRBJ2-5|TRBV15
ATSRGAGRDQETQY
>TRBJ2-4|TRBV19
ASSNDRGGVQY
>TRBJ2-7|TRBV15
ATSRGMGGDEQY
>TRBJ2-7|TRBV28
ASSRGGSSYEQY
>TRBJ2-7|TRBV6-6
ASSYSGQGAYEQY
>TRBJ1-5|TRBV5-6
ASSLAGSQPQH
>TRBJ1-1|TRBV4-1
ASSQEGRRNTEAF
>TRBJ2-5|TRBV3-1/TRBV3-2
ASSPTDGRIGETQY
>TRBJ2-7|TRBV19
ASSLRWSYEQY
>TRBJ2-1|TRBV7-2
ASRQTGSSYNEQF
>TRBJ2-7|TRBV24-1
ATSDLCRTGCREQY
>TRBJ1-2|TRBV11-3
ASSPGRNLGYT
>TRBJ2-3|TRBV6-2/TRBV6-3
ASSLAGETDTQY
>TRBJ1-5|TRBV7-9
ASSYFPNSNQPQH
>TRBJ2-3|TRBV9
ASREGQVSTDTQY
>TRBJ1-2|TRBV6-5
ASTGMDFGYT
>TRBJ2-7|TRBV28
ASSLGGGTPYEQY
>TRBJ2-2|TRBV6-5
ASSYWGGPNTGELF
>TRBJ2-2|TRBV19
ASSINRSGKAGELF
>TRBJ2-5|TRBV7-2
ASSSQGTDQETQY
>TRBJ1-6|TRBV5-1
ASSLVPGGSPLH
>TRBJ1-5|TRBV7-9
ASSFGSGGTYSNQPQH
>TRBJ2-5|TRBV5-1
ASSPTGTGEATQY
>TRBJ2-7|TRBV7-2
ASSLGGSEQY
>TRBJ1-2|TRBV7-8
ASSMDRVSYGYT
>TRBJ2-7|TRBV9
ASSGNSYEQY
>TRBJ1-6|TRBV7-9
ASSHTGTDSPLH
>TRBJ1-1|TRBV5-8
ASSLSMNTEAF
>TRBJ1-2|TRBV3-1/TRBV3-2
ASSPGQGARGYT
>TRBJ1-2|TRBV29-1
SVGPAGRASYGYT
>TRBJ1-1|TRBV12-3/TRBV12-4
ASSGHSEAF
>TRBJ1-2|TRBV19
ASSMQGNNYGYT
>TRBJ1-5|TRBV28
ASSFPGDQPQH
>TRBJ1-1|TRBV11-2
ASPSSTEAF
>TRBJ1-6|TRBV30
AWSVDSNSPLH
>TRBJ2-2|TRBV11-2
ASSQRASPGTGELF
>TRBJ2-7|TRBV18
ASGLANPNLAEQY
>TRBJ2-3|TRBV6-4
ASSRLAGGDTQY
>TRBJ1-1|TRBV20-1
KARLNTEAF
>TRBJ2-7|TRBV18
ASSGLHYEQY
>TRBJ1-5|TRBV27
ASSWDRGQPQH
>TRBJ1-1|TRBV19
ASRTGPGNTEAF
>TRBJ1-4|TRBV14
ASSHGEKLF
>TRBJ1-2|TRBV14
ASSHGGSYYGYT
>TRBJ1-6|TRBV5-1
ASGVGDFNSPLH
>TRBJ2-1|TRBV15
ATSREGAVNEQF
>TRBJ2-2|TRBV2
ASSSGDTGELF
>TRBJ2-1|TRBV15
ATSRARQGPYNEQF
>TRBJ1-1|TRBV5-6
ASSWTGHTEAF
>TRBJ1-5|TRBV28
ASTLSAGSNQPQH
>TRBJ2-3|TRBV4-2
ASSQGTGGARTDTQY